This TCR beta chain is from a study of molecular identifiers for immune sequencing clone quantification. Study at large: For replicates, RNA isolated from roughly 20,000 or 100,000 naive CD8 cells was divided into five portions, of which four were sequenced. Study-level findings and limits: Under 1% of molecules in naive cells, but over 99% of effector molecules, belonged to clones above 20 RNA copies. Researchers reportedly could pick up spiked Jurkat TCR RNA from one cell mixed into more than 800,000 naive cells.

This CDR3 has 14 residues. Per germline, CDR1 MNHNS and CDR2 SASEGT. V was trimmed by 1 base and J by 7 bases, leaving 11 bases between them. Previously described methods and listed TCR primers were employed for the bulk TCR libraries. MiXCR was run by TCRdb on the PCR reads, yielding one entry per CDR3 protein. The sample lists approximately 59,000 distinct CDR3 sequences, about 18% occurring once. As concerns this clonotype: Its matching antigen is unknown.

This receptor was obtained from a human donor in good health. Some libraries in this study had Jurkat cell RNA spiked in. The sequenced sample was naive CD8+ T cells from blood, with Jurkat cell RNA spiked in. Subset specified: FACS-sorted CD8+CD4-CCR7+CD45RA+ naive T cells. This chain uses TRBV6-1 with TRBJ1-5; D is ambiguous. DNA of the CDR3: TGTGCCAGCAGTGAAGGTACCTCGGGACAGCCCCAGCATTTT. It encodes CASSEGTSGQPQHF.